This T cell receptor (beta chain) stems from a study of PD-1 blockade in classical Hodgkin lymphoma. A note on this clone: Other nucleotide sequences in the sample specify the same CDR3.

Every patient experienced relapse after autologous stem cell transplantation, and brentuximab vedotin exposure varied. The method was immunoSEQ multiplex PCR; TCRdb's version includes in-frame clones alone and lacks a portion of them. The sample includes about 97,000 clones, 65% to 85% seen only once; the top ten take about 12%. Sequencing was performed on peripheral blood mononuclear cells (PBMCs), taken at baseline. This receptor was identified in a human donor with classical Hodgkin lymphoma.

CDR3 in amino acids: CSVEPQGRTEAFF. In nucleotides, the CDR3 is TGCAGCGTGGAACCCCAGGGTAGGACTGAAGCTTTCTTT. V is TRBV29-1 and J is TRBJ1-1; perhaps TRBD1 as D (5 bases). V was clipped by 6 bases and J by 5 bases, with 16 bases between them. Germline-derived CDR1 and CDR2 are SQVTM and ANQGSEA. The CDR3 length is 13 residues.